These 25 T cell receptor beta chains were sequenced from one sample in a study of graft-versus-host responses after intestinal transplantation. Data came from immunoSEQ multiplex PCR; TCRdb stores just in-frame clones and leaves some out. The data show fewer than 95,000 clones, about 93% seen once. These TCRs' antigens remain unknown. The sequencing here drew on unstimulated CD8+ T cells sorted from spleen or lymph node cells, taken before intestinal transplant. The receptors shown here come from a human donor who received an intestinal transplant.

The chain is built from TRBV6-5 and TRBJ1-2, with D possibly matching TRBD1 (6 bases). The germline V gene has CDR1 MNHEY and CDR2 SVGAGI. The CDR3 spans 13 residues. V lost 4 bases, J lost 4 bases, and 10 bases lay in between. As DNA, the CDR3 is TGTGCCAGCAGTTCGACAGGATCCTATGGCTACACCTTC. Its protein is CASSSTGSYGYTF.

The rearrangement joins TRBV5-6 to TRBJ2-5, with a possible D match to TRBD2 (5 bases). The germline gives CDR1 SGHDT, CDR2 YYEEEE. The CDR3 sequence is 13 residues long. The V and J ends lost 0 bases and 6 bases respectively, with 9 bases between them. The CDR3 reads CASSLEAAKTQYF. The CDR3 nucleotides are TGTGCCAGCAGCTTGGAAGCGGCGAAGACCCAGTACTTC. Variable domain in full (rest from reference TRBV5-6 and TRBJ2-5): DAGVTQSPTHLIKTRGQQVTLRCSPKSGHDTVSWYQQALGQGPQFIFQYYEEEERQRGNFPDRFSGHQFPNYSSELNVNALLLGDSALYLCASSLEAAKTQYFGPGTRLLVL.

The chain joins TRBV30 to TRBJ2-7; no clear D gene. Per germline, CDR1 GTSNPN and CDR2 SVGIG (reference sequence). V was cut by 3 bases and J by 5 bases, with 14 bases left in between. CDR3 length: 13 residues. The CDR3 reads CAWSVTVMDEQYF. CDR3 DNA: TGTGCCTGGAGCGTAACTGTGATGGACGAGCAGTACTTC.

The V call is TRBV7-9, the J call TRBJ2-7; possibly TRBD2 for D (5 bases). V was trimmed by 7 bases and J by 2 bases, leaving 12 bases between them. The length of the CDR3 is 13 residues. Germline loops: CDR1 SEHNR, CDR2 FQNEAQ (reference sequence). Written as DNA, the CDR3 is TGTGCCAGCACCGGAGCGGTTACCTACGAGCAGTACTTC. Translating it yields CASTGAVTYEQYF.

The chain is built from TRBV7-6 and TRBJ1-6, with 7 bases lining up with TRBD1. Per the germline V gene, CDR1 is SGHVS and CDR2 is FNYEAQ. V was pared by 1 base and J by 7 bases, with 4 bases of the junction left unmatched. The CDR3 sequence is 15 residues long. The CDR3 bases are TGTGCCAGCAGCTTAGAAGGGACAGCGAATTCACCCCTCCACTTT. Its translation is CASSLEGTANSPLHF.

This chain links TRBV9 with TRBJ1-1; 7 nucleotides line up with TRBD1. The CDR3 sequence is 13 residues long. Germline assignment: CDR1 SGDLS and CDR2 YYNGEE. V dropped 3 bases and J dropped 6; count of bases not matched to a gene: 5. For the CDR3, the DNA is TGTGCCAGCAGCGGTCCTACAGGGGCTGAAGCTTTCTTT. Encoded protein: CASSGPTGAEAFF.

This clone was seen once. V usage is TRBV6-5 and J usage is TRBJ2-3; TRBD2 matches at 11 bases. Germline CDR1 is MNHEY and CDR2 is SVGAGI. V gave up 6 bases and J gave up 6 bases; unmatched junction bases: 5. This CDR3 region has 14 residues. This CDR3 reads CASSPGLAGDTQYF. CDR3 bases: TGTGCCAGCAGCCCCGGACTAGCGGGTGATACGCAGTATTTT.

This sequence joins TRBV7-9 and TRBJ2-1; no clear D. The V and J ends lost 0 bases and 6 bases respectively, with 6 bases between them. CDR3 length equals 13 residues. In germline, CDR1 is SEHNR, CDR2 FQNEAQ (reference sequence). The CDR3 loop is CASSLAEVNEQFF. The CDR3 nucleotides read TGTGCCAGCAGCTTAGCAGAGGTCAATGAGCAGTTCTTC.

The chain is built from TRBV6-5 and TRBJ2-5, with D possibly TRBD2 on 5 matching bases. The CDR3 length is 13 residues. Between the trimmed V and J ends, which lost 4 bases and 7 bases, there was a span of 13 bases. CDR1 is MNHEY and CDR2 is SVGAGI in the germline V gene. The CDR3 loop reads CASSWFQGGTQYF. DNA of the CDR3: TGTGCCAGCAGTTGGTTCCAAGGAGGGACCCAGTACTTC.

V gene TRBV4-3 combines with J gene TRBJ2-2; TRBD1 matches at 7 bases. With V trimmed by 6 bases and J by 0 bases, 4 bases remained unmatched. The CDR3 has 15 residues. CDR1 and CDR2 (germline): LGHNA, YSLEER. The CDR3 spells CASRRQGANTGELFF. The DNA of the CDR3 is TGCGCCAGCAGGCGGCAGGGGGCGAACACCGGGGAGCTGTTTTTT.

The chain uses TRBV14 and TRBJ1-2; TRBD1 agrees at 7 bases. CDR1 is SGHDN and CDR2 is FVKESK in the germline V gene. With 3 bases clipped from V and 3 bases from J, the junction kept 7 bases outside the gene matches. The CDR3 runs 15 residues. As DNA, the CDR3 is TGTGCCAGCAGCCATGGACAGGCCGCTTACTATGGCTACACCTTC. Its protein product is CASSHGQAAYYGYTF.

The chain recombines TRBV4-3 with TRBJ2-5; 8 bases map to TRBD1. Germline CDR1 reads LGHNA; CDR2 reads YSLEER. The CDR3 length is 15 residues. With 3 bases clipped from V and 5 bases from J, the junction kept 8 bases outside the gene matches. The CDR3 loop reads CASSQTQGAAETQYF. CDR3 sequence (DNA): TGCGCCAGCAGCCAGACCCAGGGGGCTGCGGAGACCCAGTACTTC.

The chain has TRBV13 and TRBJ1-3; 7 bases match TRBD1. The trim removed 5 bases at V and 3 bases at J, leaving 4 bases unmatched. The CDR3 loop spans 14 amino acids. Germline V CDR1 and CDR2: PRHDT, FYEKMQ (reference sequence). CDR3 nucleotides: TGTGCCAGCAGCAACAGGGGTTTTGGAAACACCATATATTTT. Translated: CASSNRGFGNTIYF.

CDR3: CASSDVGLPSSYEQYF. The CDR3 DNA sequence: TGTGCCAGCAGTGATGTTGGACTCCCGAGCTCCTACGAGCAGTACTTC. The chain carries TRBV2 and TRBJ2-7; tentatively, D is TRBD2 (5 bases). CDR3 length: 16 amino acids. The ends were cut back, 3 bases at V and 0 bases at J, with 15 bases in the middle. From germline, CDR1 is SNHLY and CDR2 FYNNEI. Filled out from reference TRBV2 and TRBJ2-7, the complete variable domain reads EPEVTQTPSHQVTQMGQEVILRCVPISNHLYFYWYRQILGQKVEFLVSFYNNEISEKSEIFDDQFSVERPDGSNFTLKIRSTKLEDSAMYFCASSDVGLPSSYEQYFGPGTRLTVT.

The chain combines TRBV19 with TRBJ1-1; TRBD1 aligns across 9 bases. The CDR3 contains 15 residues. Looked up from germline, CDR1 is LNHDA and CDR2 is SQIVND (reference sequence). J gave up 5 bases and V 4 bases, and 8 bases lay outside the gene matches. The CDR3 DNA sequence: TGTGCCAGTAGTACAACCGGGACAGGGAATACTGAAGCTTTCTTT. The encoded protein is CASSTTGTGNTEAFF.

The J gene is TRBJ2-5, the V gene TRBV5-1; D is perhaps TRBD2 (5 bases). Looked up from germline, CDR1 is SGHRS and CDR2 is YFSETQ. The V and J ends lost 0 bases and 5 bases respectively, with 14 bases between them. There are 15 residues in the CDR3. The CDR3 DNA reads TGCGCCAGCAGCTTGGAGCCAGTCCGAGGGGAGACCCAGTACTTC. Translated, it gives CASSLEPVRGETQYF.

The chain recombines TRBV6-6 with TRBJ2-5, with 9 bases that match TRBD2. The CDR3 loop spans 14 amino acids. V shed 6 bases, J shed 5 bases, and the junction held 7 bases outside the gene matches. Germline CDR1 and CDR2: MNHNY and SVGAGI (reference sequence). CDR3 DNA sequence: TGTGCCAGCAGCGACGGACTAGCGTACGAGACCCAGTACTTC. Protein sequence: CASSDGLAYETQYF.

The V gene is TRBV7-9, the J gene TRBJ2-6; 7 bases map to TRBD2. Germline trimming cut 4 bases from V and 6 bases from J; bases unmatched to any gene: 12. Germline V gene lookup returns CDR1 SEHNR and CDR2 FQNEAQ (reference sequence). This CDR3 has 17 amino acids. CDR3 region: CASSSYYGGFAANVLTF. CDR3 coding DNA: TGTGCCAGCAGCTCCTATTACGGGGGGTTCGCGGCCAACGTCCTGACTTTC.

J is TRBJ2-7 and V is TRBV7-9; D might be TRBD1 (6 bases). The CDR3 is 15 residues long. Trimming took off 5 bases at V and 2 bases at J, with 16 bases between the two ends. Germline CDR1 and CDR2: SEHNR and FQNEAQ (reference sequence). CDR3 nucleotide sequence: TGTGCCAGCAGCGCCCCTACAGGGTTAACCTACGAGCAGTACTTC. Its translation is CASSAPTGLTYEQYF.

The chain is built from TRBV30 and TRBJ1-1, with TRBD1 as a possible D gene (6 bases). Germline V gene sequence: CDR1 GTSNPN, CDR2 SVGIG (reference sequence). V was clipped by 7 bases and J by 0 bases, with 12 bases between them. The CDR3 loop spans 13 amino acids. The CDR3 reads CALNRVLNTEAFF. CDR3 bases: TGTGCCTTAAACAGGGTGCTGAACACTGAAGCTTTCTTT.

The chain is built from TRBV2 and TRBJ1-1, with 7 nucleotides matching TRBD1. Germline CDR1 reads SNHLY; CDR2 reads FYNNEI. The CDR3 runs to 14 residues. With V trimmed by 5 bases and J by 4 bases, 7 bases remained unmatched. CDR3 DNA: TGTGCCAGCAGTCCCTCGACAGGGACCACTGAAGCTTTCTTT. This translates into CASSPSTGTTEAFF.

The genes are TRBV5-6 and TRBJ1-5; D remains ambiguous. This CDR3 has 16 amino acids. V dropped 4 bases and J dropped 0 bases, with 14 bases sitting between them. Germline V gives CDR1 SGHDT, CDR2 YYEEEE. The CDR3 nucleotides are TGTGCCAGCAGCCTCGCCGCCACCTATAGCAATCAGCCCCAGCATTTT. Protein: CASSLAATYSNQPQHF.

This clone occurred once. The rearrangement links TRBV11-3 to TRBJ2-2, with 7 nucleotides matching TRBD1. Trimming removed 5 bases from V and 6 bases from J; junction bases left unmatched: 12. This CDR3 has 16 amino acids. Germline values: CDR1 SGHNT, CDR2 YENEEA. The CDR3 region has the DNA TGTGCCAGCAGCGCAATAACCGGGACAGCGCCCGGGGAGCTGTTTTTT. As protein: CASSAITGTAPGELFF.

V is TRBV5-1 and J is TRBJ2-1; a weak D match, TRBD2 (6 bases). In germline, CDR1 is SGHRS, CDR2 YFSETQ. Trimming shortened V by 0 bases and J by 6 bases, and 16 bases separated the two germline ends. CDR3 length: 16 amino acids. CDR3 protein: CASSLVGGEPFNEQFF. CDR3 sequence (DNA): TGCGCCAGCAGCTTGGTTGGCGGGGAACCATTCAATGAGCAGTTCTTC.

The gene calls are TRBV7-2 and TRBJ2-3, with 7 bases that match TRBD2. The CDR3 runs 13 residues. Germline CDR1 reads SGHTA; CDR2 reads FQGNSA. Trimming at V came to 1 base and at J to 9 bases, leaving 4 bases not matched to a gene. Here the CDR3 reads CASSLVGLSTQYF. The CDR3 DNA sequence: TGTGCCAGCAGCTTAGTGGGACTAAGCACGCAGTATTTT.